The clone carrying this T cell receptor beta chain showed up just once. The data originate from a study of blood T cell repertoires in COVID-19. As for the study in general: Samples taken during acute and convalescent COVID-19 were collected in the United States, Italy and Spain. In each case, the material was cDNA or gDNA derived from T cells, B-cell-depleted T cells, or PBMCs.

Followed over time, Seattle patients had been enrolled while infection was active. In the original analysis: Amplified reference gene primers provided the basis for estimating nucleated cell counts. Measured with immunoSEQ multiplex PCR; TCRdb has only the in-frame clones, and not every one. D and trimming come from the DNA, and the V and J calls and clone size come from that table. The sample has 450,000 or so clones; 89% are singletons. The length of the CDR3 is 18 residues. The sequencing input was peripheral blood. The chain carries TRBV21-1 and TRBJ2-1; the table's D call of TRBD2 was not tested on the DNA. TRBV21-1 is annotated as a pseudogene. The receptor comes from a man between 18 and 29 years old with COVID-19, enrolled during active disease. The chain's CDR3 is CASSPQNSSGGSYNEQFF. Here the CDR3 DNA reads TGTGCCAGCAGCCCTCAAAATTCTAGCGGGGGTTCCTACAATGAGCAGTTCTTC.